This T cell receptor (beta chain) stems from a study of T cells in localized non-small cell lung cancer. CDR3 length: 13 amino acids. CDR1 is LNHDA, CDR2 SQIVND, per germline (reference sequence). V lost 1 base, J lost 4 bases, and 7 bases lay in between. Assay used: immunoSEQ multiplex PCR; TCRdb lists only in-frame clones, some missing. The data show some 56,000 clones, 80% to 90% seen once. Study observations and caveats: Detection in adjacent lung was observed for a median around 59 of the top 100 tumor clones. Adjacent uninvolved lung had the highest clonality, suggesting focused antigen responses. One tumor region alone was sequenced, and heterogeneity therefore remains possible.

As for this clone: As yet, its antigen is unknown.

The source material was peripheral blood, sampled before any cancer treatment. The source of this sequence is a woman aged 35-75 years with stage I lung adenocarcinoma. This chain joins TRBV19 and TRBJ1-2, with TRBD1 as a possible D gene (6 bases). In DNA form, the CDR3 reads TGTGCCAGTAGTATAGGGACAGTCTATGGCTACACCTTC. Translation: CASSIGTVYGYTF.